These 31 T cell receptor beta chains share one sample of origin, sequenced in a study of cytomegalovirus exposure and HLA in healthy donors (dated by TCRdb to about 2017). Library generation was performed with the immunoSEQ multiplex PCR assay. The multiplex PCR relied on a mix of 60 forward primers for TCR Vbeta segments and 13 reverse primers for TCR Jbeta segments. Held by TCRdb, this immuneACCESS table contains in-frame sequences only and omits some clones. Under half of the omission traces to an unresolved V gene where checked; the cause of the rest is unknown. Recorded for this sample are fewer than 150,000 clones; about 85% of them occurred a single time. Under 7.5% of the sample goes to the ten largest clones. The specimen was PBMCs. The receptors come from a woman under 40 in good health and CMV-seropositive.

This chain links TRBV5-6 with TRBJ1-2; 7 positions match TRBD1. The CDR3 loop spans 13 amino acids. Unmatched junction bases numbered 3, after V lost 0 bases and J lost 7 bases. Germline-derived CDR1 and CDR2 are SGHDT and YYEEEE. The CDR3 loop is CASSLDRGFGYTF. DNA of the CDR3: TGTGCCAGCAGCTTGGACAGGGGATTTGGCTACACCTTC.

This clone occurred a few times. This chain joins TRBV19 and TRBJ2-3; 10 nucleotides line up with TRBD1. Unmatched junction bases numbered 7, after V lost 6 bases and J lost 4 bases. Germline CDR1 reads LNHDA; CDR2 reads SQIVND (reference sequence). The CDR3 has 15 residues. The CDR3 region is CASRNTGTGADTQYF. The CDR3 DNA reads TGTGCCAGTAGGAACACCGGGACAGGGGCAGATACGCAGTATTTT.

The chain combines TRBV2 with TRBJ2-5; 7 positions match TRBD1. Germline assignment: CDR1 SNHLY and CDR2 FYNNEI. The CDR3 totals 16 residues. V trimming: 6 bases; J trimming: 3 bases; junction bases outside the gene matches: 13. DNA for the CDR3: TGTGCCAGCAGAAGGGGGCCTAACTTGGTGGAAGAGACCCAGTACTTC. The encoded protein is CASRRGPNLVEETQYF.

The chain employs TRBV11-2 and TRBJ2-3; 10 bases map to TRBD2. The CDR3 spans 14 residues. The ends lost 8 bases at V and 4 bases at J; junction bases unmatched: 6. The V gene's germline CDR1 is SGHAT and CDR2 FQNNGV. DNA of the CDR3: TGTGCCAGCGATGGGAGCGGGAGGGCAGATACGCAGTATTTT. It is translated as CASDGSGRADTQYF. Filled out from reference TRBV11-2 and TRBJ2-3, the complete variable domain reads EAGVAQSPRYKIIEKRQSVAFWCNPISGHATLYWYQQILGQGPKLLIQFQNNGVVDDSQLPKDRFSAERLKGVDSTLKIQPAKLEDSAVYLCASDGSGRADTQYFGPGTRLTVL.

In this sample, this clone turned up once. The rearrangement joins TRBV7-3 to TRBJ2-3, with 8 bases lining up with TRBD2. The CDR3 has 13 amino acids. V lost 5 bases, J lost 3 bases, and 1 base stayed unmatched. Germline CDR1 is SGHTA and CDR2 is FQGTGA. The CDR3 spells CASSRGGTDTQYF. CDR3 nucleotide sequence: TGTGCCAGCAGCCGCGGGGGGACAGATACGCAGTATTTT.

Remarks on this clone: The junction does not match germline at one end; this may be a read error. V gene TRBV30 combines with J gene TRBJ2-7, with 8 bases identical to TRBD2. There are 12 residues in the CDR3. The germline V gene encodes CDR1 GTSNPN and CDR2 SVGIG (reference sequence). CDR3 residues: CAWSYPRGLVGF. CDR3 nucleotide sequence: TGTGCCTGGAGTTATCCCCGGGGACTAGTCGGATTC.

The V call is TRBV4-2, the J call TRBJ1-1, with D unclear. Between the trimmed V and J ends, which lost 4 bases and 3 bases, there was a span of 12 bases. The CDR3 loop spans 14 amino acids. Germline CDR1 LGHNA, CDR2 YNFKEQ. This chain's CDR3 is CASSLSLQYTEAFF. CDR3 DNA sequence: TGTGCCAGCAGCCTTAGCTTGCAGTACACTGAAGCTTTCTTT.

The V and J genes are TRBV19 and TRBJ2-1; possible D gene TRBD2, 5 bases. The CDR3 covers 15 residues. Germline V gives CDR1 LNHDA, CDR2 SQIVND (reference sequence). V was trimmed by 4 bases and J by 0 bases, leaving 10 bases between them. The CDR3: CASSRTVSSYNEQFF. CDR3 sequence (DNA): TGTGCCAGTAGTAGGACTGTGAGCTCCTACAATGAGCAGTTCTTC.

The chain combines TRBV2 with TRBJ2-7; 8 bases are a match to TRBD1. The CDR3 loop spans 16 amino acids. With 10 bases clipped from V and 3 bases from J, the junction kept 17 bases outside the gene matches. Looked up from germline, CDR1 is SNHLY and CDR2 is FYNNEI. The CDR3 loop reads CATLHSPGTGRYEQYF. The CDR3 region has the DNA TGTGCCACCTTACACTCCCCGGGGACAGGCCGCTACGAGCAGTACTTC.

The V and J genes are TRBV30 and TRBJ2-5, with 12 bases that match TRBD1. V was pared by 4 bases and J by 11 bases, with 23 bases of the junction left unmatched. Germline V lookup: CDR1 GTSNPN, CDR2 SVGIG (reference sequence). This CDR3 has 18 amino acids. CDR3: CAWTDLEDPGTGGYQQYF. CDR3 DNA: TGTGCCTGGACCGACTTAGAAGACCCCGGGACAGGGGGCTACCAGCAGTACTTC. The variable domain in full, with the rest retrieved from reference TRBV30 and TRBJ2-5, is SQTIHQWPATLVQPVGSPLSLECTVEGTSNPNLYWYRQAAGRGLQLLFYSVGIGQISSEVPQNLSASRPQDRQFILSSKKLLLSDSGFYLCAWTDLEDPGTGGYQQYFGPGTRLLVL.

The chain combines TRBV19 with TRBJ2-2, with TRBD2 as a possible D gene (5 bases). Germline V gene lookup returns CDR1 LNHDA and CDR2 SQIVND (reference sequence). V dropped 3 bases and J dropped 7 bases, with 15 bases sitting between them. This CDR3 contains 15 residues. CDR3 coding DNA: TGTGCCAGTAGTATGACTACCTTTGGAATCGGGGAGCTGTTTTTT. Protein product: CASSMTTFGIGELFF.

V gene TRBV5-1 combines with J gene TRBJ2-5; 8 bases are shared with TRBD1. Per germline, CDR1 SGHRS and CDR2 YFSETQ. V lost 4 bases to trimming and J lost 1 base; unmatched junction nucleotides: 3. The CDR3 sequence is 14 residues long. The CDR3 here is CASSPGTGQETQYF. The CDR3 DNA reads TGCGCCAGCAGCCCCGGGACAGGCCAAGAGACCCAGTACTTC.

The CDR3 reads CASLTLGGGNYGYTF. DNA of the CDR3: TGTGCCAGTCTTACGCTTGGTGGGGGGAACTATGGCTACACCTTC. V gene TRBV19 combines with J gene TRBJ1-2; D is perhaps TRBD1 (5 bases). The CDR3 is 15 amino acids. In germline, CDR1 is LNHDA, CDR2 SQIVND (reference sequence). Deletions cut 8 bases from V and 2 bases from J, with 18 bases between.

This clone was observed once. As DNA, the CDR3 is TGCGCCAGCAGCTACAGGGACAGGGGCTACGAGCAGTACTTC. As protein: CASSYRDRGYEQYF. This sequence joins TRBV4-1 and TRBJ2-5; 10 bases fit TRBD1. The better agreement between TRBJ2-7 and the DNA end casts doubt on the J call. This CDR3 has 14 residues. CDR1 is MGHRA, CDR2 YSYEKL, per germline.

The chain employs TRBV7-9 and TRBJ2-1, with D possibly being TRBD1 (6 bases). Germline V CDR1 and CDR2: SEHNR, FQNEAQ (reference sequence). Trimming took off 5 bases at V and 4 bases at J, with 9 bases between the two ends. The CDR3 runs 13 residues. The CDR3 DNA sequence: TGTGCCAGCAGCCTAACAGGGTACAATGAGCAGTTCTTC. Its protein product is CASSLTGYNEQFF. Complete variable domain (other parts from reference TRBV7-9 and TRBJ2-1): DTGVSQNPRHKITKRGQNVTFRCDPISEHNRLYWYRQTLGQGPEFLTYFQNEAQLEKSRLLSDRFSAERPKGSFSTLEIQRTEQGDSAMYLCASSLTGYNEQFFGPGTRLTVL.

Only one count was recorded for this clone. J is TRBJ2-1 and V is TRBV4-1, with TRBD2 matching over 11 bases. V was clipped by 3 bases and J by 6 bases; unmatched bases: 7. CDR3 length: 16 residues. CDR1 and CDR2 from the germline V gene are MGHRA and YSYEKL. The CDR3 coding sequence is TGCGCCAGCAGCCAGACCGGGACTAGCGGATCCAATGAGCAGTTCTTC. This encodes CASSQTGTSGSNEQFF.

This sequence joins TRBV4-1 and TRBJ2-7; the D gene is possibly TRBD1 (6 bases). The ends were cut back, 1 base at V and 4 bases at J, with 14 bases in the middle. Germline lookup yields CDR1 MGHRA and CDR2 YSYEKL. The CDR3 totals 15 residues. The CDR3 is CASSQAYSQGYEQYF. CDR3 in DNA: TGCGCCAGCAGCCAAGCCTATTCACAGGGTTACGAGCAGTACTTC.

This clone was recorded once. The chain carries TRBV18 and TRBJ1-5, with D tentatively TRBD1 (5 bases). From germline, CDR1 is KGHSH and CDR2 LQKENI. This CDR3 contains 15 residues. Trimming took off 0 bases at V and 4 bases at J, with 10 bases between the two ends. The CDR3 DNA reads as TGTGCCAGCTCACCACCGGGCGGGGGAAATCAGCCCCAGCATTTT. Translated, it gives CASSPPGGGNQPQHF.

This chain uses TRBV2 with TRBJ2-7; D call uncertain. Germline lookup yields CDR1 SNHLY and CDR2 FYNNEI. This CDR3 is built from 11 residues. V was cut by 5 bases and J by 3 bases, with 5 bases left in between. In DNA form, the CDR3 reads TGTGCCAGCAGTCTGAGCTACGAGCAGTACTTC. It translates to CASSLSYEQYF.

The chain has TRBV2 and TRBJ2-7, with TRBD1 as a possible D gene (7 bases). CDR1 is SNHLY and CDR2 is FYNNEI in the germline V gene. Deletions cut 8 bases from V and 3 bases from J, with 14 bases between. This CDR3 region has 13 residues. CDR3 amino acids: CASGGDSHYEQYF. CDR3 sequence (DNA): TGTGCCAGCGGAGGGGACAGCCACTACGAGCAGTACTTC.

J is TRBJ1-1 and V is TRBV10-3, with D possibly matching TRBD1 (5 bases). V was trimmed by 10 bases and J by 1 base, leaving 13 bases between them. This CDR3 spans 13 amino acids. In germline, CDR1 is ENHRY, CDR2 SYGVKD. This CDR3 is CATLDIPNTEAFF. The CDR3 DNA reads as TGTGCCACCTTGGACATTCCGAACACTGAAGCTTTCTTT.

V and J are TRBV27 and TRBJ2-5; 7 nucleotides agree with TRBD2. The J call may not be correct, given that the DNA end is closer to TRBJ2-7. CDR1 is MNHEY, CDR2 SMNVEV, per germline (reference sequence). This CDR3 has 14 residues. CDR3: CASRPAGSSYEQYF. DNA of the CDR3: TGTGCCAGCAGACCAGCGGGGAGCTCCTACGAGCAGTACTTC.

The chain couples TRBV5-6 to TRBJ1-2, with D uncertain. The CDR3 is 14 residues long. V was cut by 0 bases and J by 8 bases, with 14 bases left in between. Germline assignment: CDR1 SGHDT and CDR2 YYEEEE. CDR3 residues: CASSLEEASRGYTF. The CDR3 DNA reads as TGTGCCAGCAGCTTGGAGGAGGCATCCAGGGGCTACACCTTC.

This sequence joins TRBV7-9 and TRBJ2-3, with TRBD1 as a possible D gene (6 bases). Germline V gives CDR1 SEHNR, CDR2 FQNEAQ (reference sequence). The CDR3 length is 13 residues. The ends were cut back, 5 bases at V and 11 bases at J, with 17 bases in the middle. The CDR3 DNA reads TGTGCCAGCAGCGCGGAATCGGGACAAAGGCAGTATTTT. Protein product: CASSAESGQRQYF. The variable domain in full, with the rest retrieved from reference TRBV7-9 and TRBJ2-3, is DTGVSQNPRHKITKRGQNVTFRCDPISEHNRLYWYRQTLGQGPEFLTYFQNEAQLEKSRLLSDRFSAERPKGSFSTLEIQRTEQGDSAMYLCASSAESGQRQYFGPGTRLTVL.

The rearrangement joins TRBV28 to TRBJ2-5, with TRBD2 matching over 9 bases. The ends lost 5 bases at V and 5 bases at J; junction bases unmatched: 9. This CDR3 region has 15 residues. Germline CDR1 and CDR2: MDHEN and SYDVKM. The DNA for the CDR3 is TGTGCCAGCAGTGTATTAGCGGGAGAGAGGGAGACCCAGTACTTC. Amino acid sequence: CASSVLAGERETQYF.

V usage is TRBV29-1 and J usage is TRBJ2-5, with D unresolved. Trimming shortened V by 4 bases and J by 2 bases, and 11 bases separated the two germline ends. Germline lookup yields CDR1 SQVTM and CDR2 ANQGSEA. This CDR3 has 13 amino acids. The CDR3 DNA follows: TGCAGCGTTGTCGGCAGCGCACAAGAGACCCAGTACTTC. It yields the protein CSVVGSAQETQYF.

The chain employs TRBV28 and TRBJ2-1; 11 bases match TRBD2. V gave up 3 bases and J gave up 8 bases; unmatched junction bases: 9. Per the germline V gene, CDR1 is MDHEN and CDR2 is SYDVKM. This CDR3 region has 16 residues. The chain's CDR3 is CASSFSGRARDDEQFF. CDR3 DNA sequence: TGTGCCAGCAGTTTTAGCGGGAGGGCCAGAGATGATGAGCAGTTCTTC.

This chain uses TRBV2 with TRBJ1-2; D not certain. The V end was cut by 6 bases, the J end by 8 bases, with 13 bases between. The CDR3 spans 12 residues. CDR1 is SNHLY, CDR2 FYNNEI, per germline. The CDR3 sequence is CASSRTAGGYTF. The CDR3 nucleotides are TGTGCCAGCAGCAGGACGGCGGGGGGCTACACCTTC.

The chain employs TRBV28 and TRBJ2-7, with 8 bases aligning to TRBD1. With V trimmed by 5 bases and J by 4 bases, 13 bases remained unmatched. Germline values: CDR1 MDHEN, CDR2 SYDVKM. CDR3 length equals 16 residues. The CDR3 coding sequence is TGTGCCAGCAGTCCACCCCTGGACAGGGCCCTTTACGAGCAGTACTTC. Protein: CASSPPLDRALYEQYF.

Written as DNA, the CDR3 is TGCAGCGTTGAGTCCGTTCCCTATGGCTACACCTTC. It is translated as CSVESVPYGYTF. The chain recombines TRBV29-1 with TRBJ1-2; D not resolved. V was pared by 3 bases and J by 4 bases, with 9 bases between. Germline CDR1 and CDR2: SQVTM and ANQGSEA. CDR3 length equals 12 residues.

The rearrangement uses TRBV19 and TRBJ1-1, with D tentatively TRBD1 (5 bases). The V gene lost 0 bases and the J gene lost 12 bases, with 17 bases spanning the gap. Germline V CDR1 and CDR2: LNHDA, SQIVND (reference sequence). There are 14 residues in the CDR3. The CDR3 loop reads CASSIDAGSLWSFF. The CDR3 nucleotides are TGTGCCAGTAGTATAGATGCAGGGTCCTTATGGTCTTTCTTT. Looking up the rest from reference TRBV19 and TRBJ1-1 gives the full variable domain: DGGITQSPKYLFRKEGQNVTLSCEQNLNHDAMYWYRQDPGQGLRLIYYSQIVNDFQKGDIAEGYSVSREKKESFPLTVTSAQKNPTAFYLCASSIDAGSLWSFFGQGTRLTVV.